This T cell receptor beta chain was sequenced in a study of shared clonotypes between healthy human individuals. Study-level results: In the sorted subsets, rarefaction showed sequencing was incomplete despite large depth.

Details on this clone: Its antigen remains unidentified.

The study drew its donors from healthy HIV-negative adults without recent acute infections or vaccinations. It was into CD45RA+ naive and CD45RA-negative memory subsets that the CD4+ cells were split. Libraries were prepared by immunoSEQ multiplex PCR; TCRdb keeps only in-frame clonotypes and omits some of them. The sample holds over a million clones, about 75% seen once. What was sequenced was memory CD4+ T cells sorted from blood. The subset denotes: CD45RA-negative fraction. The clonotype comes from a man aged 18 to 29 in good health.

DNA of the CDR3: TGTGCCAGCAGTTTGGGCAGACAAGAGACCCAGTACTTC. This gives the protein CASSLGRQETQYF. The chain links TRBV28 to TRBJ2-5; D remains unclear. Looked up from germline, CDR1 is MDHEN and CDR2 is SYDVKM. The V and J ends lost 3 bases and 2 bases respectively, with 7 bases between them. The CDR3 loop spans 13 amino acids.